This record covers a single TCR beta chain. No antigen is known for it. The data derive from a study of shared clonotypes between healthy human individuals. The study's findings and limits: How much donors shared clonotypes was expected to be affected by sequencing depth. Only blood was sampled; tissue repertoires likely differ.

This CDR3 spans 13 amino acids. CDR1 and CDR2 (germline): KGHSH, LQKENI. Samples left unsorted employed about 100 million PBMCs for genomic DNA. It was at deep level that the assay was run. Repertoires were generated with immunoSEQ multiplex PCR, while TCRdb's copy carries only in-frame clones and drops some. The table includes about 480,000 clones, 60% to 85% detected once. The rearrangement uses TRBV18 and TRBJ2-5; no clear D gene. Matching the DNA end better, TRBJ2-7 makes the J call doubtful. The clonotype comes from a woman aged 40-49 years in good health. Some clones in this sample may be carry-over from other donors' samples. The sequenced material came from PBMCs. The CDR3 DNA sequence: TGTGCCAGCTCACCACCGTCTTACCACGAGCAGTACTTC. This sequence encodes CASSPPSYHEQYF.